These T cell receptor beta chains were read from a single sample in a study of blood T cell repertoires in COVID-19. Libraries were prepared by immunoSEQ multiplex PCR; TCRdb keeps only in-frame clonotypes and omits some of them. The table has 150,000 to 200,000 clones, approximately 93% seen once. Input material: peripheral blood. These TCRs come from a woman in her fifties or sixties with COVID-19, enrolled during active disease. The CDR3 runs from the conserved cysteine through the conserved F or W. A D gene is named only where the DNA matches it firmly. The size of a clone is reported for some rows only, either as once, few or many, or as a class for expanded clones.

clone_size: .; v_call: TRBV7-2; j_call: TRBJ2-1; d_call: TRBD1; cdr3_nt: TGTGCCAGCAGCCAGGACAGGGCTGAGCAGTTCTTC; cdr3_aa: CASSQDRAEQFF
clone_size: .; v_call: TRBV29-1; j_call: TRBJ1-1; d_call: TRBD1; cdr3_nt: TGCAGCGTCCGGGGACAGGGGTTTTCTGAAGCTTTCTTT; cdr3_aa: CSVRGQGFSEAFF
clone_size: .; v_call: TRBV6-6; j_call: TRBJ1-1; d_call: .; cdr3_nt: TGTGCCGCGGTCCCAACAGGCCTGAACACTGAAGCTTTCTTT; cdr3_aa: CAAVPTGLNTEAFF
clone_size: .; v_call: TRBV28; j_call: TRBJ1-2; d_call: TRBD1; cdr3_nt: TGTGCCAGCAGACCTCAGGGGACAGCCTATGGCTACACCTTC; cdr3_aa: CASRPQGTAYGYTF
clone_size: .; v_call: TRBV19; j_call: TRBJ1-2; d_call: .; cdr3_nt: TGTGCCAGTAGTCCCCCCGCAGCTAACTATGGCTACACCTTC; cdr3_aa: CASSPPAANYGYTF
clone_size: .; v_call: TRBV29-1; j_call: TRBJ2-7; d_call: .; cdr3_nt: TGCAGCGCACTACGGGGATACGAGCAGTACTTC; cdr3_aa: CSALRGYEQYF
clone_size: .; v_call: TRBV7-8; j_call: TRBJ1-5; d_call: .; cdr3_nt: TGTGCCAGCAGCTTAGGCACAGGGAATAGCAATCAGCCCCAGCATTTT; cdr3_aa: CASSLGTGNSNQPQHF
clone_size: .; v_call: TRBV6-5; j_call: TRBJ2-7; d_call: TRBD1; cdr3_nt: TGTGCCAGCAGGAGGGCGGGACAGGCCTACGAGCAGTACTTC; cdr3_aa: CASRRAGQAYEQYF
clone_size: .; v_call: TRBV10-3; j_call: TRBJ2-1; d_call: TRBD2; cdr3_nt: TGTGCCATCAGGCTAGCGGGGGGGCAGGATGAGCAGTTCTTC; cdr3_aa: CAIRLAGGQDEQFF
clone_size: .; v_call: TRBV9; j_call: TRBJ1-2; d_call: TRBD1; cdr3_nt: TGTGCCAGCAGCGCAGAGGGACAGCCGAACTATGGCTACACCTTC; cdr3_aa: CASSAEGQPNYGYTF
clone_size: .; v_call: TRBV11-2; j_call: TRBJ1-1; d_call: TRBD1; cdr3_nt: TGTGCCAGCAGCAGTCAGGGGGACACTGAAGCTTTCTTT; cdr3_aa: CASSSQGDTEAFF
clone_size: .; v_call: TRBV3-1/TRBV3-2; j_call: TRBJ2-1; d_call: TRBD2; cdr3_nt: TGTGCCAGCAGCCAAGTTAGCGGGGGCATTCGGGCCTACAATGAGCAGTTCTTC; cdr3_aa: CASSQVSGGIRAYNEQFF
clone_size: .; v_call: TRBV7-9; j_call: TRBJ2-1; d_call: .; cdr3_nt: TGTGCCAGCAGCTTGACCGGGGGACTCTACAATGAGCAGTTCTTC; cdr3_aa: CASSLTGGLYNEQFF
clone_size: .; v_call: TRBV12-3/TRBV12-4; j_call: TRBJ1-2; d_call: .; cdr3_nt: TGTGCCAGCAACCGGGACTTCCACTATGGCTACACCTTC; cdr3_aa: CASNRDFHYGYTF
clone_size: .; v_call: TRBV9; j_call: TRBJ2-7; d_call: TRBD2; cdr3_nt: TGTGCCAGCAGCGCTAGCGGTCTTAGCTCCTACGAGCAGTACTTC; cdr3_aa: CASSASGLSSYEQYF
clone_size: once; v_call: TRBV4-3; j_call: TRBJ1-2; d_call: .; cdr3_nt: TGCGCCAGCAGCCAGAGCCCCGTAAAACCACACTATGGCTACACCTTC; cdr3_aa: CASSQSPVKPHYGYTF
clone_size: .; v_call: TRBV2; j_call: TRBJ1-4; d_call: TRBD1; cdr3_nt: TGTGCCAGCTCCCAGGGACAGAATAATGAAAAACTGTTTTTT; cdr3_aa: CASSQGQNNEKLFF
clone_size: .; v_call: TRBV4-1; j_call: TRBJ2-1; d_call: .; cdr3_nt: TGCGCCAGCAGCCAAAAAGGCGGGGCAGGGTCGTACAATGAGCAGTTCTTC; cdr3_aa: CASSQKGGAGSYNEQFF
clone_size: .; v_call: TRBV7-3; j_call: TRBJ1-2; d_call: TRBD1; cdr3_nt: TGTGCCAGCAGCTCCAGACAGGGGCCCGAGGGCTCCAACTATGGCTACACCTTC; cdr3_aa: CASSSRQGPEGSNYGYTF
clone_size: .; v_call: TRBV7-9; j_call: TRBJ1-1; d_call: .; cdr3_nt: TGTGCCAGCAGGGGTCGACTTAACACTGAAGCTTTCTTT; cdr3_aa: CASRGRLNTEAFF
clone_size: .; v_call: TRBV5-5; j_call: TRBJ2-7; d_call: TRBD2; cdr3_nt: TGTGCCAGCAGCTTAACAAGGACTAGCGGGGGTACCTACGAGCAGTACTTC; cdr3_aa: CASSLTRTSGGTYEQYF
clone_size: .; v_call: TRBV4-1; j_call: TRBJ1-2; d_call: .; cdr3_nt: TGCGCCAGCAGCCCCCGGACAAGGGATGACTATGGCTACACCTTC; cdr3_aa: CASSPRTRDDYGYTF
clone_size: few; v_call: TRBV6-6; j_call: TRBJ2-2; d_call: TRBD1; cdr3_nt: TGTGCGTTACAGGGGTCCCCGAACACCGGGGAGCTGTTTTTT; cdr3_aa: CALQGSPNTGELFF
clone_size: .; v_call: TRBV4-1; j_call: TRBJ2-4; d_call: .; cdr3_nt: TGCGCCAGCAGCCACCTTGGGACAATAGCCAAAAACATTCAGTACTTC; cdr3_aa: CASSHLGTIAKNIQYF
clone_size: .; v_call: TRBV18; j_call: TRBJ1-6; d_call: TRBD1; cdr3_nt: TGTGCCAGCTCACCGGGACAGGTAGATAATTCACCCCTCCACTTT; cdr3_aa: CASSPGQVDNSPLHF
clone_size: once; v_call: TRBV4-1; j_call: TRBJ1-6; d_call: TRBD1; cdr3_nt: TGCGCCAGCAGCCGACAGGGAGTAAGGTCACCCCTCCACTTT; cdr3_aa: CASSRQGVRSPLHF
clone_size: .; v_call: TRBV4-3; j_call: TRBJ1-1; d_call: .; cdr3_nt: TGCGCCAGCAGCCCTACGGTGGACACTGAAGCTTTCTTT; cdr3_aa: CASSPTVDTEAFF
clone_size: .; v_call: TRBV3-1/TRBV3-2; j_call: TRBJ2-6; d_call: TRBD2; cdr3_nt: TGTGCCAGCAGCCAAGGAGGTAGCGGGGGCTCTGGGGCCAACGTCCTGACTTTC; cdr3_aa: CASSQGGSGGSGANVLTF
clone_size: once; v_call: TRBV4-1; j_call: TRBJ1-5; d_call: .; cdr3_nt: TGCGCCAGCAGCCAAGAAGGGGGTTTAAGCAATCAGCCCCAGCATTTT; cdr3_aa: CASSQEGGLSNQPQHF
clone_size: many; v_call: TRBV6-2/TRBV6-3; j_call: TRBJ2-4; d_call: .; cdr3_nt: TGTGCCAGCAGTTTTCAGGTAGACCTAGCCAAAAACATTCAGTACTTC; cdr3_aa: CASSFQVDLAKNIQYF
clone_size: .; v_call: TRBV13; j_call: TRBJ1-5; d_call: .; cdr3_nt: TGTGCCAGCAGCGGAGGACCCGGCGGCAATCAGCCCCAGCATTTT; cdr3_aa: CASSGGPGGNQPQHF
clone_size: once; v_call: TRBV5-4; j_call: TRBJ2-3; d_call: .; cdr3_nt: TGTGCCAGCAGCTTGGTTCGCGAAAACGGGGATACGCAGTATTTT; cdr3_aa: CASSLVRENGDTQYF
clone_size: few; v_call: TRBV7-2; j_call: TRBJ1-2; d_call: .; cdr3_nt: TGTGCCAGCAGCCCATACGACAGATATGGCTACACCTTC; cdr3_aa: CASSPYDRYGYTF
clone_size: .; v_call: TRBV5-1; j_call: TRBJ1-2; d_call: TRBD1; cdr3_nt: TGCGCCAGCAGCTTGGCAGCGGACAGGGCTTCCTTCTATGGCTACACCTTC; cdr3_aa: CASSLAADRASFYGYTF
clone_size: few; v_call: TRBV5-6; j_call: TRBJ1-5; d_call: .; cdr3_nt: TGTGCCAGCAGCTTGGGTTCGGGGGGCGGGGGGCAGCCCCAGCATTTT; cdr3_aa: CASSLGSGGGGQPQHF
clone_size: once; v_call: TRBV10-3; j_call: TRBJ2-2; d_call: TRBD1; cdr3_nt: TGTGCCATCAGTACTTCCGGGACAGGGGTCGACACCGGGGAGCTGTTTTTT; cdr3_aa: CAISTSGTGVDTGELFF
clone_size: .; v_call: TRBV6-1; j_call: TRBJ2-7; d_call: TRBD2; cdr3_nt: TGTGCCAGCAGTGAAGCAGGGAGGGGATCCTACGAGCAGTACTTC; cdr3_aa: CASSEAGRGSYEQYF
clone_size: .; v_call: TRBV30; j_call: TRBJ1-6; d_call: .; cdr3_nt: TGTGCCTGGAGTGTGGCGGGGTTCAATAATTCACCCCTCCACTTT; cdr3_aa: CAWSVAGFNNSPLHF
clone_size: once; v_call: TRBV7-2; j_call: TRBJ1-1; d_call: .; cdr3_nt: TGTGCCAGCAGCTTATGGCTTCTTGAGGGTGAAGCTTTCTTT; cdr3_aa: CASSLWLLEGEAFF
clone_size: .; v_call: TRBV7-9; j_call: TRBJ1-2; d_call: .; cdr3_nt: TGTGTCATAAGAGGACAGACCTACTATGGCTACACCTTC; cdr3_aa: CVIRGQTYYGYTF
clone_size: .; v_call: TRBV15; j_call: TRBJ1-2; d_call: TRBD1; cdr3_nt: TGTGCCACCAGCAGGGACAGGGCTAACTATGGCTACACCTTC; cdr3_aa: CATSRDRANYGYTF
clone_size: .; v_call: TRBV4-3; j_call: TRBJ1-2; d_call: .; cdr3_nt: TGCGCCAGCAGCCAAGATCTGTCAGGCTATGGCTACACCTTC; cdr3_aa: CASSQDLSGYGYTF
clone_size: .; v_call: TRBV30; j_call: TRBJ2-5; d_call: TRBD2; cdr3_nt: TGTGCCTGGAAGCTTGGACTAGCGGGGGAGACCCAGTACTTC; cdr3_aa: CAWKLGLAGETQYF
clone_size: .; v_call: TRBV7-3; j_call: TRBJ1-1; d_call: TRBD1; cdr3_nt: TGTGCCAGCAGTCCCACAGGGGAAGGGACTGAAGCTTTCTTT; cdr3_aa: CASSPTGEGTEAFF
clone_size: .; v_call: TRBV7-2; j_call: TRBJ2-2; d_call: TRBD2; cdr3_nt: TGTGCCAGCAGCCGGACTAGATCCCTGCCCGGGGAGCTGTTTTTT; cdr3_aa: CASSRTRSLPGELFF
clone_size: once; v_call: TRBV5-1; j_call: TRBJ1-1; d_call: .; cdr3_nt: TGCGCCAGCAGCTGGGGCCAGGGCATATACCCTGAAGCTTTCTTT; cdr3_aa: CASSWGQGIYPEAFF
clone_size: .; v_call: TRBV5-1; j_call: TRBJ2-1; d_call: TRBD2; cdr3_nt: TGCGCCAGCAGCCACCGGGGGGGGACCCCCAACTACAATGAGCAGTTCTTC; cdr3_aa: CASSHRGGTPNYNEQFF
clone_size: .; v_call: TRBV6-5; j_call: TRBJ2-2; d_call: TRBD1; cdr3_nt: TGTGCCAGCAGTTACTCAACGACAGGGCCCGGGGAGCTGTTTTTT; cdr3_aa: CASSYSTTGPGELFF
clone_size: .; v_call: TRBV19; j_call: TRBJ2-7; d_call: TRBD1; cdr3_nt: TGTGCCAGTAGCATGACAGGGGACGTGACCTACGAGCAGTACTTC; cdr3_aa: CASSMTGDVTYEQYF
clone_size: .; v_call: TRBV6-6; j_call: TRBJ1-4; d_call: .; cdr3_nt: TGTGCCAGCACCTACGGCAGGAAGCGAAAAAACAGGGATGATGAAAAACTGTTTTTT; cdr3_aa: CASTYGRKRKNRDDEKLFF
clone_size: once; v_call: TRBV19; j_call: TRBJ1-2; d_call: TRBD1; cdr3_nt: TGTGCCAGTAGTCGGGGGGAGAACCGGGACAGGGATGGCTACACCTTC; cdr3_aa: CASSRGENRDRDGYTF
clone_size: .; v_call: TRBV19; j_call: TRBJ2-1; d_call: .; cdr3_nt: TGTGCCAGTAGTATTGATTTTTTGGAGAGCAATGAGCAGTTCTTC; cdr3_aa: CASSIDFLESNEQFF
clone_size: .; v_call: TRBV5-1; j_call: TRBJ2-7; d_call: TRBD1; cdr3_nt: TGCGCCAGCAGCTTGGGCTGGACAGGGAACTACGAGCAGTACTTC; cdr3_aa: CASSLGWTGNYEQYF
clone_size: .; v_call: TRBV4-1; j_call: TRBJ1-2; d_call: .; cdr3_nt: TGCGCCAGCAGCCAACGGATCGCGGGGCAAGGCTACACCTTC; cdr3_aa: CASSQRIAGQGYTF
clone_size: .; v_call: TRBV6-2/TRBV6-3; j_call: TRBJ1-1; d_call: TRBD1; cdr3_nt: TGTGCCAGCAGCCCACAGGGGGCGATCACTGAAGCTTTCTTT; cdr3_aa: CASSPQGAITEAFF
clone_size: .; v_call: TRBV9; j_call: TRBJ2-6; d_call: .; cdr3_nt: TGTGCCAGCAGCGGTCCACAGGGTATTAGCTCTGGGGCCAACGTCCTGACTTTC; cdr3_aa: CASSGPQGISSGANVLTF
clone_size: .; v_call: TRBV18; j_call: TRBJ2-7; d_call: TRBD1; cdr3_nt: TGTGCCAGCTCACCACAGAGGGACAGCCACGAGCAGTACTTC; cdr3_aa: CASSPQRDSHEQYF
clone_size: .; v_call: TRBV5-1; j_call: TRBJ1-3; d_call: TRBD1; cdr3_nt: TGCGCCAGCAGCCCTGGGGGCAGGGGGCCTGGAAACACCATATATTTT; cdr3_aa: CASSPGGRGPGNTIYF
clone_size: .; v_call: TRBV25-1; j_call: TRBJ2-1; d_call: TRBD2; cdr3_nt: TGTGCCAGCACCGGGGGGGTCTTCTCCTACAATGAGCAGTTCTTC; cdr3_aa: CASTGGVFSYNEQFF